The 21 T cell receptor beta chains below come from one sample, sequenced in a study of blood T cell repertoires in COVID-19. Sequenced by immunoSEQ multiplex PCR; TCRdb stores in-frame clones only, minus some. Of 110,000 to 150,000 clones listed, roughly 86% are singletons. The sample was peripheral blood. The receptor set was obtained from a human donor in a cohort sampled during active COVID-19.

The J gene is TRBJ1-3, the V gene TRBV3-1 (or the pseudogene TRBV3-2); 7 bases are a match to TRBD1. J lost 3 bases, V lost 1 base, and 3 bases had no gene match. Germline lookup yields CDR1 LGHDT and CDR2 YNNKEL (reference sequence). This CDR3 spans 15 amino acids. The CDR3 nucleotides read TGTGCCAGCAGCCAAGTAACAGGGGTTGGAAACACCATATATTTT. Amino acid sequence: CASSQVTGVGNTIYF.

The chain combines TRBV2 with TRBJ2-5, with 7 bases lining up with TRBD2. The CDR3 loop spans 13 amino acids. CDR1 is SNHLY, CDR2 FYNNEI, per germline. V dropped 6 bases and J dropped 5; count of bases not matched to a gene: 6. CDR3 region: CASSGGIRETQYF. In DNA, the CDR3 is TGTGCCAGCAGCGGGGGGATCCGGGAGACCCAGTACTTC. Based on the CDR3 plus reference TRBV2 and TRBJ2-5, the full variable domain is EPEVTQTPSHQVTQMGQEVILRCVPISNHLYFYWYRQILGQKVEFLVSFYNNEISEKSEIFDDQFSVERPDGSNFTLKIRSTKLEDSAMYFCASSGGIRETQYFGPGTRLLVL.

The rearrangement links TRBV4-1 to TRBJ1-4, with TRBD1 as a possible D gene (6 bases). This CDR3 has 15 residues. Per the germline V gene, CDR1 is MGHRA and CDR2 is YSYEKL. V shed 6 bases and J shed 8 bases, with 19 bases lying between them. The CDR3, as DNA: TGCGCCAGCAGTCACAGGGCCCTAACTAGGGAAAAACTGTTTTTT. Amino acid sequence: CASSHRALTREKLFF.

This clone was detected a few times. The chain has TRBV3-1 (or the pseudogene TRBV3-2) and TRBJ2-7; no reliable D call. Germline V gene sequence: CDR1 LGHDT, CDR2 YNNKEL (reference sequence). The V gene lost 2 bases and the J gene lost 2 bases, with 19 bases spanning the gap. The CDR3 sequence is 17 residues long. Here the CDR3 reads CASSQLVGESFAYEQYF. The CDR3 region has the DNA TGTGCCAGCAGCCAATTGGTGGGCGAGTCGTTTGCCTACGAGCAGTACTTC.

The chain has TRBV15 and TRBJ2-2, with D hard to call. This CDR3 is 12 amino acids long. Trimming cost V 4 bases and J 8 bases, with 8 bases left between them. Germline V gene data show CDR1 as LNHNV and CDR2 as YYDKDF (reference sequence). For the CDR3, the DNA is TGTGCCACCAGCACTTCTAATGGGGAGCTGTTTTTT. It codes for CATSTSNGELFF.

The rearrangement joins TRBV3-1 (or the pseudogene TRBV3-2) to TRBJ2-1, with 16 bases aligning to TRBD2. Germline CDR1 reads LGHDT; CDR2 reads YNNKEL (reference sequence). V trimming: 5 bases; J trimming: 0 bases; junction bases outside the gene matches: 7. This CDR3 has 19 amino acids. Here the CDR3 reads CASSSKGLAGGSSYNEQFF. The CDR3 region has the DNA TGTGCCAGCAGCTCAAAGGGACTAGCGGGGGGGAGCTCCTACAATGAGCAGTTCTTC.

Concerning this clone itself: This sample includes further DNA sequences coding for the same CDR3. The chain recombines TRBV12-5 with TRBJ2-2; D unresolved. CDR1 is LGHNT and CDR2 is FRNRAP in the germline V gene. The CDR3 consists of 13 residues. V shed 6 bases and J shed 4 bases, with 9 bases lying between them. The CDR3 region has the DNA TGTGCTAGTGGCCTAGGTGGCACCGGGGAGCTGTTTTTT. This translates into CASGLGGTGELFF. Full variable domain (rest looked up from reference TRBV12-5 and TRBJ2-2): DARVTQTPRHKVTEMGQEVTMRCQPILGHNTVFWYRQTMMQGLELLAYFRNRAPLDDSGMPKDRFSAEMPDATLATLKIQPSEPRDSAVYFCASGLGGTGELFFGEGSRLTVL.

The chain has TRBV5-1 and TRBJ1-2; the match to TRBD1 covers 7 bases. Germline V lookup: CDR1 SGHRS, CDR2 YFSETQ. This CDR3 spans 14 amino acids. V trimming: 1 base; J trimming: 4 bases; junction bases outside the gene matches: 4. The CDR3 DNA sequence: TGCGCCAGCAGCTTGACCGGGACAGCCTATGGCTACACCTTC. Its translation is CASSLTGTAYGYTF.

The chain links TRBV5-1 to TRBJ2-7; 10 nucleotides line up with TRBD2. The germline V gene encodes CDR1 SGHRS and CDR2 YFSETQ. The CDR3 length is 14 residues. V lost 4 bases to trimming and J lost 3 bases; unmatched junction nucleotides: 4. In DNA, the CDR3 is TGCGCCAGCAGCGTACTAGCGGGAAACTACGAGCAGTACTTC. Translated: CASSVLAGNYEQYF.

This chain joins TRBV2 and TRBJ2-7, with TRBD1 matching over 10 bases. Looked up from germline, CDR1 is SNHLY and CDR2 is FYNNEI. The J segment lost 5 bases and the V segment lost 7 bases, leaving 11 bases of the junction unmatched. The CDR3 length is 15 residues. The CDR3 sequence is CASNPSGQGRHEQYF. The DNA for the CDR3 is TGTGCCAGCAATCCCTCGGGACAGGGGCGGCACGAGCAGTACTTC.

The chain joins TRBV6-2 or TRBV6-3 to TRBJ2-1; no firm D call. Trimming removed 0 bases from V and 5 bases from J, with 8 bases in between. Germline V gene lookup returns CDR1 MNHEY and CDR2 SVGEGT. This CDR3 spans 14 amino acids. As DNA, the CDR3 is TGTGCCAGCAGTTACTCGAGGCAGAACAATGAGCAGTTCTTC. Protein sequence: CASSYSRQNNEQFF.

The chain recombines TRBV19 with TRBJ1-1; 10 nucleotides line up with TRBD1. V lost 4 bases, J lost 10 bases, and 9 bases stayed unmatched. Germline CDR1 LNHDA, CDR2 SQIVND (reference sequence). This CDR3 has 14 amino acids. CDR3 bases: TGTGCCAGTAGTAACGACAGGGGGCCTCGGACAGCTTTCTTT. This translates into CASSNDRGPRTAFF.

The CDR3 DNA sequence: TGTGCCAGCTCACCGGACAGGCGCCTGGCCTACAATGAGCAGTTCTTC. Protein sequence: CASSPDRRLAYNEQFF. The gene calls are TRBV18 and TRBJ2-1; 7 bases are shared with TRBD1. The CDR3 runs 16 residues. Per germline, CDR1 KGHSH and CDR2 LQKENI. J lost 2 bases, V lost 3 bases, and 7 bases had no gene match.

The V call is TRBV15, the J call TRBJ1-5; D uncertain. This CDR3 is 13 amino acids long. Germline loops: CDR1 LNHNV, CDR2 YYDKDF (reference sequence). The germline V and J ends were trimmed by 7 bases and 1 base, with 8 bases remaining between them. CDR3 nucleotide sequence: TGTGCCACCACAGCGGGAAGCAATCAGCCCCAGCATTTT. Its translation: CATTAGSNQPQHF.

The chain uses TRBV2 and TRBJ1-2; tentative D call: TRBD1 (6 bases). V was clipped by 10 bases and J by 7 bases, with 16 bases between them. Germline CDR1 and CDR2: SNHLY and FYNNEI. CDR3 length equals 12 residues. Here the CDR3 DNA reads TGTGCCACCCTTACAGGGAGGGGTGGCTACACCTTC. Encoded protein: CATLTGRGGYTF.

This clone was detected only a few times. V and J are TRBV23-1 and TRBJ2-7; TRBD1 aligns across 8 bases. TRBV23-1 qualifies as an ORF whose function is uncertain. This CDR3 contains 14 residues. V gave up 4 bases and J gave up 3 bases; unmatched junction bases: 5. CDR3 residues: CASSRRQGCYEQYF. The CDR3 region has the DNA TGCGCCAGCAGTCGCAGACAGGGGTGCTACGAGCAGTACTTC.

The V gene is TRBV19, the J gene TRBJ1-1, with a possible D match to TRBD1 (5 bases). Looked up from germline, CDR1 is LNHDA and CDR2 is SQIVND (reference sequence). The CDR3 sequence is 14 residues long. Trimming stripped 3 bases from V and 4 bases from J, with 12 bases between. Here the CDR3 reads CASSITLGGTEAFF. Written as DNA, the CDR3 is TGTGCCAGTAGTATTACCTTGGGGGGCACTGAAGCTTTCTTT.

The gene calls are TRBV7-8 and TRBJ2-7; tentative D call: TRBD1 (5 bases). V dropped 5 bases and J dropped 7 bases, with 18 bases sitting between them. This CDR3 has 14 residues. The germline gives CDR1 SGHVS, CDR2 FQNEAQ. This chain's CDR3 is CASSPTEEEREQYF. CDR3 bases: TGTGCCAGCAGCCCGACAGAGGAAGAGAGAGAGCAGTACTTC. Full variable domain (outside the CDR3, taken from reference TRBV7-8 and TRBJ2-7): GAGVSQSPRYKVAKRGQDVALRCDPISGHVSLFWYQQALGQGPEFLTYFQNEAQLDKSGLPSDRFFAERPEGSVSTLKIQRTQQEDSAVYLCASSPTEEEREQYFGPGTRLTVT.

The rearrangement uses TRBV5-8 and TRBJ2-7; 7 nucleotides match TRBD1. Unmatched junction bases numbered 7, after V lost 4 bases and J lost 3 bases. The CDR3 loop spans 14 amino acids. The germline CDR1 and CDR2 sequences are SGHTS and YDEGEE. The CDR3 loop reads CASSTGQNLYEQYF. The CDR3 nucleotides are TGTGCCAGCAGCACGGGACAGAACCTCTACGAGCAGTACTTC.

The rearrangement uses TRBV13 and TRBJ2-1; tentatively, D is TRBD2 (6 bases). Trimming took off 5 bases at V and 9 bases at J, with 23 bases between the two ends. This CDR3 is built from 16 residues. The germline gives CDR1 PRHDT, CDR2 FYEKMQ (reference sequence). The CDR3 reads CASSNSRQTSASEQFF. The CDR3 DNA sequence: TGTGCCAGCAGCAATAGCCGACAGACTAGTGCTAGTGAGCAGTTCTTC.

This clone was seen a handful of times. V gene TRBV28 combines with J gene TRBJ2-5, with 8 bases matching TRBD1. The CDR3 consists of 14 residues. Losses at the gene ends were 10 bases for V and 6 bases for J; bases not matched to a gene: 13. Looked up from germline, CDR1 is MDHEN and CDR2 is SYDVKM. DNA of the CDR3: TGTGCCACGTCCGGGACAGGAGGAAGGCAGACCCAGTACTTC. Encoded protein: CATSGTGGRQTQYF.